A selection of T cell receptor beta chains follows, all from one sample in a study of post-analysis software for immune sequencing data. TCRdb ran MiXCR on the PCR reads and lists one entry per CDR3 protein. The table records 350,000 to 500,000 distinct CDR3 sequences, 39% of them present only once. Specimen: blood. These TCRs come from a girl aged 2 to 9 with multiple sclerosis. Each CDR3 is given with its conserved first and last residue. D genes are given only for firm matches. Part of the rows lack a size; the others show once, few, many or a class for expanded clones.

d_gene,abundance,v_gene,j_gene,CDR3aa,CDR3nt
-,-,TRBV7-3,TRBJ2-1,CASSATNNEQFF,TGTGCCAGCAGCGCGACCAACAATGAGCAGTTCTTC
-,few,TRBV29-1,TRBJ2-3,CSVEMGTHTDTQYF,TGCAGCGTTGAGATGGGGACACACACAGATACGCAGTATTTT
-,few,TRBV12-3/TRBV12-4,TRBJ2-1,CASSWTKEQFF,TGTGCCAGCAGTTGGACGAAAGAGCAGTTCTTC
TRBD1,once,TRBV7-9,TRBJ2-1,CASSLTGADEQFF,TGTGCCAGCAGCCTGACAGGGGCTGATGAGCAGTTCTTC
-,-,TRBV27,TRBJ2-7,CASSLRGKRLSRLTYEQYF,TGTGCCAGCAGTTTAAGGGGAAAGCGACTGAGTAGGCTTACCTACGAGCAGTACTTC
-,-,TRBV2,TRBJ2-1,CASSNRDYNEQFF,TGTGCCAGCAGTAACCGGGACTACAATGAGCAGTTCTTC
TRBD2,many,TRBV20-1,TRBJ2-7,CSAIRTSGTYEQYF,TGCAGTGCTATTCGGACTAGCGGGACGTACGAGCAGTACTTC
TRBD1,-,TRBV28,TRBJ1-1,CASTMADRRNTEAFF,TGTGCCAGCACGATGGCGGACAGGAGAAACACTGAAGCTTTCTTT
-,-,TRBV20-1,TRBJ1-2,CSAVRWSWGEVGGYTF,TGCAGTGCCGTTAGATGGTCGTGGGGGGAAGTCGGGGGCTACACCTTC
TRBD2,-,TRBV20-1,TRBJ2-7,CSARDPGGIVSYEQYF,TGCAGTGCTAGAGATCCCGGGGGGATAGTGTCCTACGAGCAGTACTTC
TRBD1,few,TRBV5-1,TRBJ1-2,CASNTGDGYTF,TGCGCCAGCAACACAGGGGACGGCTACACCTTC
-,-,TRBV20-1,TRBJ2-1,CSAPRASQGGNEQFF,TGCAGTGCCCCGCGGGCGTCGCAGGGAGGCAATGAGCAGTTCTTC
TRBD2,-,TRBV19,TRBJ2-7,CASKTSGSREQYF,TGTGCCAGTAAGACTAGCGGGAGTCGGGAGCAGTACTTC
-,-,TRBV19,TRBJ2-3,CVSSIGGRDAQYF,TGCGTCAGTAGTATCGGAGGGAGAGATGCGCAGTATTTT
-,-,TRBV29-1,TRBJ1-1,CSVGRETERAFF,TGCAGCGTCGGCCGCGAGACGGAACGAGCTTTCTTT
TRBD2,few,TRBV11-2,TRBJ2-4,CASSLVLAYIQYF,TGTGCCAGCAGCTTAGTACTAGCGTACATTCAGTACTTC
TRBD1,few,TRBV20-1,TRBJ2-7,CSASEQGEKQYF,TGCAGTGCTTCTGAGCAGGGGGAAAAGCAGTACTTC
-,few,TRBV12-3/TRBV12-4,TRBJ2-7,CASRSPGSYEQYF,TGTGCCAGCAGAAGCCCAGGAAGCTACGAGCAGTACTTC
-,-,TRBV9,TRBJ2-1,CASSEDFDEQFF,TGTGCCAGCAGCGAGGACTTCGATGAGCAGTTCTTC
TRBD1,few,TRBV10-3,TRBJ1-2,CAISDPRRGQFYGYTF,TGTGCCATCAGTGACCCCCGGAGGGGGCAGTTCTATGGCTACACCTTC
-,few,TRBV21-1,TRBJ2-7,CASIIYEQYF,TGTGCCAGCATCATCTACGAGCAGTACTTC
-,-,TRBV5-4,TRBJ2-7,CASSPEGDDSYEQYF,TGTGCCAGCAGCCCGGAGGGGGACGATTCCTACGAGCAGTACTTC